This T cell receptor (beta chain) is from a study of identical twins. Trimming removed 4 bases from V and 10 bases from J, with 21 bases in between. CDR1 and CDR2 (germline): SGHRS, YFSETQ. The CDR3 consists of 15 residues. TCRdb passed the 5' RACE reads through MiXCR, listing each CDR3 protein once. The table has more than 1.5 million distinct CDR3 sequences, less than 40% seen once. The clonotype originates from a newborn girl in good health. Sequencing input: cord blood. V gene TRBV5-1 combines with J gene TRBJ2-1; D is unresolved. The CDR3 protein is CASSPPPLDWAEQFF. CDR3 coding DNA: TGCGCCAGCAGCCCCCCGCCCCTTGACTGGGCAGAGCAGTTCTTC.